These 2 T cell receptor beta chains were all obtained from the same sample, sequenced in a study of cytomegalovirus exposure and HLA in healthy donors. A multiplex PCR was run with 60 Vbeta primers and 13 Jbeta primers. Here immunoSEQ multiplex PCR was the method, and the copy in TCRdb shows in-frame clones only, minus some. Counted here are fewer than 130,000 clones, around 78% occurring once; the ten biggest clones make up 1% to 1.5%. Sequencing used PBMCs. These receptors were collected from a woman in her twenties or thirties in good health and CMV-seronegative.

V is TRBV7-6 and J is TRBJ2-7, with TRBD2 matching 7 bases. CDR1 is SGHVS and CDR2 is FNYEAQ in the germline V gene. The CDR3 length is 17 residues. J was trimmed by 4 bases and V by 5 bases; bases with no gene match: 17. CDR3 region: CASSPNGAWEGPYEQYF. The CDR3 DNA is TGTGCCAGCAGCCCGAACGGGGCGTGGGAGGGCCCGTACGAGCAGTACTTC.

This chain links TRBV4-1 with TRBJ2-7, with 8 positions matching TRBD1. The germline CDR1 and CDR2 sequences are MGHRA and YSYEKL. There are 14 residues in the CDR3. J lost 3 bases, V lost 4 bases, and 5 bases had no gene match. CDR3 in DNA: TGCGCCAGCAGCCTAGGGACAGGAAACTACGAGCAGTACTTC. It encodes CASSLGTGNYEQYF.